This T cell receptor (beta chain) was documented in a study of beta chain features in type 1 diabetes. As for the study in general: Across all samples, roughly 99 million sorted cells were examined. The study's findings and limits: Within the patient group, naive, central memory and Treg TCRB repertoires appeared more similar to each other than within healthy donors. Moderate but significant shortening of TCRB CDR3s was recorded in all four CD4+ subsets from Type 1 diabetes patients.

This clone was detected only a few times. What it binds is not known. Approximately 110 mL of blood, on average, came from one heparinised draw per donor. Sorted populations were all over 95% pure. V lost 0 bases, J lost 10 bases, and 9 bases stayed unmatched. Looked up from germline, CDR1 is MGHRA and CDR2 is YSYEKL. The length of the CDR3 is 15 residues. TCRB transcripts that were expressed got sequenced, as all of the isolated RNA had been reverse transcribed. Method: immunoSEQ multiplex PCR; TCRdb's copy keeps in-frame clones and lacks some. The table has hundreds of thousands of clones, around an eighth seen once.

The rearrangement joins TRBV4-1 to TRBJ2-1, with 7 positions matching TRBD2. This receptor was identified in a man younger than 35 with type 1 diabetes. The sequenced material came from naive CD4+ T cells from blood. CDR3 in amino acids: CASSQEVAETSEQFF. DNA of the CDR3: TGCGCCAGCAGCCAAGAGGTAGCGGAGACTAGCGAGCAGTTCTTC.